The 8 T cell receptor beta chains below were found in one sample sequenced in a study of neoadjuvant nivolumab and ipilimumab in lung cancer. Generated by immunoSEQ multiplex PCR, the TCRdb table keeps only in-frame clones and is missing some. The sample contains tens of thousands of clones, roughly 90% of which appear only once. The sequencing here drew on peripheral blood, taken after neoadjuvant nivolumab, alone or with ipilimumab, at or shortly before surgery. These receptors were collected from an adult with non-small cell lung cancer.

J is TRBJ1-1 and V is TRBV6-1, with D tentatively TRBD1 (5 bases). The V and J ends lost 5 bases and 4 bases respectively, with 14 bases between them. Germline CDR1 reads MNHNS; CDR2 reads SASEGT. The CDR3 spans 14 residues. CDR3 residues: CASSSTTQGTEAFF. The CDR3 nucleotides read TGTGCCAGCAGTTCGACAACCCAGGGCACTGAAGCTTTCTTT.

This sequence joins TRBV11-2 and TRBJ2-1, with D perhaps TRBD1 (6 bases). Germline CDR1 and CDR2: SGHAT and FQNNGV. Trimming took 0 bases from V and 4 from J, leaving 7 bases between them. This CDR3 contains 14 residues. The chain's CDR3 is CASSLEGGYNEQFF. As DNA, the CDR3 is TGTGCCAGCAGCTTAGAAGGGGGTTACAATGAGCAGTTCTTC.

The CDR3 protein is CASSISTEAFF. CDR3 nucleotide sequence: TGTGCCAGCAGTATAAGCACTGAAGCTTTCTTT. The rearrangement links TRBV7-9 to TRBJ1-1; D remains ambiguous. Trimming pared 6 bases from V and 4 bases from J, leaving 6 bases between. The CDR3 has 11 amino acids. Germline V gene lookup returns CDR1 SEHNR and CDR2 FQNEAQ (reference sequence). Full variable domain (rest looked up from reference TRBV7-9 and TRBJ1-1): DTGVSQNPRHKITKRGQNVTFRCDPISEHNRLYWYRQTLGQGPEFLTYFQNEAQLEKSRLLSDRFSAERPKGSFSTLEIQRTEQGDSAMYLCASSISTEAFFGQGTRLTVV.

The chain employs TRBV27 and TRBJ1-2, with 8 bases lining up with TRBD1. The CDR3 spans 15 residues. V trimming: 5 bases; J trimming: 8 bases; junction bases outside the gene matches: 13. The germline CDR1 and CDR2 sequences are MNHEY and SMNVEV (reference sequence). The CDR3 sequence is CASSRSSGGVKGYTF. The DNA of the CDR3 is TGTGCCAGCAGTCGCAGCTCAGGGGGCGTTAAGGGCTACACCTTC.

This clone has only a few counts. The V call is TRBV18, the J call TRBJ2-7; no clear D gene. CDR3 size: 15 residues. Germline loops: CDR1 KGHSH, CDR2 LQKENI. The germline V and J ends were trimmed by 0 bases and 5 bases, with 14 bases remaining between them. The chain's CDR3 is CASSPPTGARNEQYF. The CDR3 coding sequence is TGTGCCAGCTCACCACCGACCGGAGCAAGGAACGAGCAGTACTTC.

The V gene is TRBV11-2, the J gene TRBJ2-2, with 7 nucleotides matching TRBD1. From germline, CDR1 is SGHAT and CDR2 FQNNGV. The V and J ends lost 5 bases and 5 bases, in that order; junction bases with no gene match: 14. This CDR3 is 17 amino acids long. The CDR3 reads CASSPWGWAGGTGELFF. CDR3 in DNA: TGTGCCAGCAGCCCCTGGGGGTGGGCAGGGGGTACCGGGGAGCTGTTTTTT.

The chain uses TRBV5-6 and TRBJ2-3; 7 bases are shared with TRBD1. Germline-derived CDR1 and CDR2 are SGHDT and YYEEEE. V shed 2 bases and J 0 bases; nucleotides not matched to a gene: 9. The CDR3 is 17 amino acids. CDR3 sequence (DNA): TGTGCCAGCAGCTTCCAGACCCCAGGGGGTAGCACAGATACGCAGTATTTT. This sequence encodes CASSFQTPGGSTDTQYF.

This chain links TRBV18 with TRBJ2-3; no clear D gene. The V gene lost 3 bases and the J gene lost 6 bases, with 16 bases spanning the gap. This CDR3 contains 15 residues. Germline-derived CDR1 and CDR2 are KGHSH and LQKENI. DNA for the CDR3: TGTGCCAGCTCACCTCAACAGTTGGGGTCGGATACGCAGTATTTT. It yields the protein CASSPQQLGSDTQYF.